One and the same sample provided the 10 T cell receptor beta chains below, sequenced in a study of control samples from healthy donors and cancer patients. Using immunoSEQ multiplex PCR, the repertoire was profiled, and TCRdb retains in-frame clones only, with some absent. The table lists some 150,000 clones, roughly 94% of them singletons. The sequenced material came from PBMCs. The receptors derive from a man between 60 and 75 years old with colorectal cancer.

V usage is TRBV11-2 and J usage is TRBJ2-3; 9 positions agree with TRBD1. After removal of 1 base from V and 0 bases from J, the junction contained 2 bases not matched to a gene. This CDR3 is built from 16 residues. From germline, CDR1 is SGHAT and CDR2 FQNNGV. The CDR3 loop reads CASSLGGTGSTDTQYF. CDR3 DNA: TGTGCCAGCAGCTTAGGGGGGACAGGGAGCACAGATACGCAGTATTTT.

The rearrangement links TRBV7-2 to TRBJ1-1; TRBD1 matches 8 bases. There are 15 residues in the CDR3. V trimming: 5 bases; J trimming: 1 base; junction bases outside the gene matches: 6. CDR1 and CDR2 (germline): SGHTA, FQGNSA. The CDR3 loop reads CASSPTGGRNTEAFF. The CDR3 coding sequence is TGTGCCAGCAGCCCAACAGGGGGAAGGAACACTGAAGCTTTCTTT. Combining the CDR3 with reference TRBV7-2 and TRBJ1-1 gives the whole variable domain GAGVSQSPSNKVTEKGKDVELRCDPISGHTALYWYRQSLGQGLEFLIYFQGNSAPDKSGLPSDRFSAERTGGSVSTLTIQRTQQEDSAVYLCASSPTGGRNTEAFFGQGTRLTVV.

The chain carries TRBV19 and TRBJ1-1, with unresolved D. The CDR3 is made up of 13 amino acids. V lost 3 bases, J lost 1 base, and 6 bases lay in between. CDR1 is LNHDA, CDR2 SQIVND, per germline (reference sequence). CDR3: CASSIQKNTEAFF. In DNA form, the CDR3 reads TGTGCCAGTAGTATTCAGAAGAACACTGAAGCTTTCTTT.

The CDR3 sequence is CASQGGHNSPLHF. The DNA of the CDR3 is TGTGCCAGTCAGGGGGGCCATAATTCACCCCTCCACTTT. The V call is TRBV27, the J call TRBJ1-6; 7 nucleotides align to TRBD1. The CDR3 totals 13 residues. The germline V gene encodes CDR1 MNHEY and CDR2 SMNVEV (reference sequence). Trimming removed 9 bases from V and 5 bases from J; junction bases left unmatched: 4.

This chain uses TRBV3-1 (or the pseudogene TRBV3-2) with TRBJ1-5, with TRBD1 matching over 7 bases. This CDR3 region has 14 residues. With V trimmed by 5 bases and J by 6 bases, 7 bases remained unmatched. Germline CDR1 reads LGHDT; CDR2 reads YNNKEL (reference sequence). The CDR3 region is CASSGATGIQPQHF. For the CDR3, the DNA is TGTGCCAGCAGCGGCGCGACAGGGATTCAGCCCCAGCATTTT.

This chain connects TRBV4-1 to TRBJ2-5; 10 nucleotides line up with TRBD2. V shed 4 bases and J 0 bases; nucleotides not matched to a gene: 8. There are 17 residues in the CDR3. Germline V gene data show CDR1 as MGHRA and CDR2 as YSYEKL. Here the CDR3 reads CASSRGASGSNQETQYF. The CDR3, as DNA: TGCGCCAGCAGCCGCGGGGCTAGCGGGAGCAACCAAGAGACCCAGTACTTC.

This chain links TRBV2 with TRBJ1-1, with D unclear. V lost 4 bases and J lost 8, with 11 bases in between. The germline V gene encodes CDR1 SNHLY and CDR2 FYNNEI. The CDR3 consists of 12 residues. The CDR3 here is CASSAVGREAFF. The DNA of the CDR3 is TGTGCCAGCAGTGCGGTCGGCCGAGAAGCTTTCTTT.

V and J are TRBV6-2 or TRBV6-3 and TRBJ2-7; TRBD1 agrees at 7 bases. V dropped 2 bases and J dropped 2; count of bases not matched to a gene: 3. The CDR3 is made up of 14 amino acids. Germline V gene lookup returns CDR1 MNHEY and CDR2 SVGEGT. The CDR3 DNA reads as TGTGCCAGCAGTTACGCGGACAGGACCTACGAGCAGTACTTC. Translating gives CASSYADRTYEQYF.

The chain couples TRBV19 to TRBJ2-3, with 7 bases lining up with TRBD1. This CDR3 region has 18 residues. With 3 bases clipped from V and 6 bases from J, the junction kept 18 bases outside the gene matches. Looked up from germline, CDR1 is LNHDA and CDR2 is SQIVND (reference sequence). Here the CDR3 reads CASSMQLSQGKGVDTQYF. The CDR3 DNA reads TGTGCCAGTAGTATGCAGTTATCACAGGGGAAGGGAGTGGATACGCAGTATTTT. The whole variable domain, remainder taken from reference TRBV19 and TRBJ2-3, is DGGITQSPKYLFRKEGQNVTLSCEQNLNHDAMYWYRQDPGQGLRLIYYSQIVNDFQKGDIAEGYSVSREKKESFPLTVTSAQKNPTAFYLCASSMQLSQGKGVDTQYFGPGTRLTVL.

This chain joins TRBV7-8 and TRBJ2-7, with D unresolved. The CDR3 loop spans 14 amino acids. V dropped 5 bases and J dropped 7 bases, with 18 bases sitting between them. Germline CDR1 SGHVS, CDR2 FQNEAQ. The CDR3 spells CASSPQRLNWEQYF. The CDR3 region has the DNA TGTGCCAGCAGCCCCCAGAGGCTGAATTGGGAGCAGTACTTC.